This T cell receptor beta chain comes out of a study of CXCR3-negative and CXCR3-positive naive CD8 T cells. In preparing the TRB cDNA libraries, 5' RACE with UMI labels was used. TCRdb reprocessed the 5' RACE reads and reports one entry per CDR3 protein, with no DNA. The table lists around 66,000 distinct CDR3 sequences. Findings and limits, study-wide: TRB CDR3s were more hydrophobic in CXCR3-positive than in CXCR3-negative naive cells. Each naive subset displayed comparably high diversity, whereas memory CD8+ cells displayed much lower diversity.

Germline loops: CDR1 SQVTM, CDR2 ANQGSEA. This CDR3 is 14 amino acids long. As regards this clonotype: What it binds is unknown.

Every individual CD8+ T cell subset underwent sorting in triplicate at 300,000 to 350,000 cells apiece. This TCR derives from a human donor in good health. Some clones in this sample may be carry-over from other donors' samples. The genes are TRBV29-1 and TRBJ2-1. Material: naive CXCR3+ CD8+ T cells from blood. Subset noted: CD45RO-CCR7+CD27+CD95- naive CD8+ T cells expressing CXCR3 (TNR3+). This CDR3 reads CSVVTGSSYNEQFF.